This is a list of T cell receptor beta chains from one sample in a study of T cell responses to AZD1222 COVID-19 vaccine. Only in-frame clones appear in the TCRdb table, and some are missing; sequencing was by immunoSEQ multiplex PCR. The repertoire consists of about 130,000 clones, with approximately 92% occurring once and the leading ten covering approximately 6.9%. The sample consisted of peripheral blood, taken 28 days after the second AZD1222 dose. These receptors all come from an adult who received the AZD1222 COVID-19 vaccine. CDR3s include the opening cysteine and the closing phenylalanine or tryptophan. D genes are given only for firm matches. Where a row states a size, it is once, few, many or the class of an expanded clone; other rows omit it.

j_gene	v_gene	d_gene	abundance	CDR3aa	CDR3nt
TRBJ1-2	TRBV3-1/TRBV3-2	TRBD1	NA	CASSLQPGQAAWATF	TGTGCCAGCAGCCTCCAACCGGGACAGGCAGCATGGGCCACCTTC
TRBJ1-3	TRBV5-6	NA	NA	CASSFSGNTIYF	TGTGCCAGCAGTTTCTCTGGAAACACCATATATTTT
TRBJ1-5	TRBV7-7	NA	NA	CASSLGRTRKASQPQHF	TGTGCTAGCAGCTTGGGGCGGACACGGAAAGCGAGTCAGCCCCAGCATTTT
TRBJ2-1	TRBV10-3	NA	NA	CAISEGQRGEQFF	TGTGCCATCAGCGAAGGCCAAAGAGGTGAGCAGTTCTTC
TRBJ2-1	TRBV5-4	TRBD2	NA	CASSDTSGVYNEQFF	TGTGCCAGCAGTGATACTAGCGGGGTCTACAATGAGCAGTTCTTC
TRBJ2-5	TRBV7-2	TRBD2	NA	CASSRTSGQETQYF	TGTGCCAGCAGCCGGACTAGCGGCCAAGAGACCCAGTACTTC
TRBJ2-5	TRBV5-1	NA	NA	CASSFGVSNQETQYF	TGCGCCAGCAGCTTCGGGGTTAGTAACCAAGAGACCCAGTACTTC
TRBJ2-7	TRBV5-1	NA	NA	CASSLAGARVPHEQYF	TGCGCCAGCAGCTTGGCGGGGGCCCGGGTCCCACACGAGCAGTACTTC
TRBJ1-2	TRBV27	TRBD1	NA	CASSSGTGLNYGYTF	TGTGCCAGCAGTTCTGGGACAGGGCTTAACTATGGCTACACCTTC
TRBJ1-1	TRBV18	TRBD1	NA	CASSPKISTTGWGLGEAFF	TGTGCCAGCTCACCCAAGATTTCTACGACAGGGTGGGGTTTGGGTGAAGCTTTCTTT
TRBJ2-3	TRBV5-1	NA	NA	CASSLGQISTDTQYF	TGCGCCAGCAGCTTGGGACAAATAAGCACAGATACGCAGTATTTT
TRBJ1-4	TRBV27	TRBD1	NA	CASSLWTGTNEKLFF	TGTGCCAGCAGTTTATGGACAGGGACTAATGAAAAACTGTTTTTT
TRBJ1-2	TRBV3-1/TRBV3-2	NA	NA	CASSQGPRGYTF	TGTGCCAGCAGCCAAGGACCCAGGGGCTACACCTTC
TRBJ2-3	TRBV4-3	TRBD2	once	CASSQGFGLAVTDTQYF	TGCGCCAGCAGCCAAGGGTTCGGGCTAGCGGTCACAGATACGCAGTATTTT
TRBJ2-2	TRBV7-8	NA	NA	CASSLAWGRSTGELFF	TGTGCCAGCAGCTTAGCGTGGGGACGATCCACCGGGGAGCTGTTTTTT
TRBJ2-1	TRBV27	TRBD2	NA	CASSWSGGSYNEQFF	TGTGCCAGCAGTTGGAGCGGGGGGTCCTACAATGAGCAGTTCTTC
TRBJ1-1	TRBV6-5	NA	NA	CASSYSYDTEAFF	TGTGCCAGCAGTTACTCGTATGACACTGAAGCTTTCTTT
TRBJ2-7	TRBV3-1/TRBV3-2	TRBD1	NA	CASSQGATGVREQYF	TGTGCCAGCAGCCAAGGGGCCACAGGGGTGAGAGAGCAGTACTTC
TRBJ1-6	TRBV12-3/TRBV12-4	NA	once	CASSFGNSPLHF	TGTGCCAGCAGTTTTGGGAATTCACCCCTCCACTTT
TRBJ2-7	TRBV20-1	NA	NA	CSARDPYEQYF	TGCAGTGCTAGAGATCCCTACGAGCAGTACTTC
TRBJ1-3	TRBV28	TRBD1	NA	CASSPYRGPGNTIYF	TGTGCCAGCAGTCCATACAGGGGGCCTGGAAACACCATATATTTT
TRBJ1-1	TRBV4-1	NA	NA	CASSQDRLINTEAFF	TGCGCCAGCAGCCAAGATCGTCTCATTAACACTGAAGCTTTCTTT
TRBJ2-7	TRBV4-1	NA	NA	CASSQVATERYAYEQYF	TGCGCCAGCAGCCAAGTCGCAACAGAACGATATGCCTACGAGCAGTACTTC
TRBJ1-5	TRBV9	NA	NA	CASSATPTGRIYSNQPQHF	TGTGCCAGCAGCGCCACCCCTACAGGGCGAATCTATAGCAATCAGCCCCAGCATTTT
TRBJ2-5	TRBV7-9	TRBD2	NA	CASSFGTTLAGYRETQYF	TGTGCCAGCAGCTTTGGGACCACCCTAGCGGGGTACCGAGAGACCCAGTACTTC
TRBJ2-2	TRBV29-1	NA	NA	CSVVWGAGELFF	TGCAGCGTTGTGTGGGGGGCCGGGGAGCTGTTTTTT
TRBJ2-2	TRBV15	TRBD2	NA	CATKRGDDTGELFF	TGTGCCACCAAGCGGGGCGACGACACCGGGGAGCTGTTTTTT
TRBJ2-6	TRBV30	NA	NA	CAWGRLWGGANVLTF	TGTGCCTGGGGACGCCTCTGGGGGGGGGCCAACGTCCTGACTTTC
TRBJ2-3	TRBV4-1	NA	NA	CASSQGIEQGVWGDTQYF	TGCGCCAGCAGCCAAGGAATAGAACAAGGGGTTTGGGGAGATACGCAGTATTTT
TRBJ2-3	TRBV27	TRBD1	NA	CASSSQQGDTADTQYF	TGTGCCAGCAGTTCCCAACAGGGGGATACCGCAGATACGCAGTATTTT
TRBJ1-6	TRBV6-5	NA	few	CASGRVLGDNSPLHF	TGTGCCAGCGGTCGGGTTCTCGGTGACAATTCACCCCTCCACTTT
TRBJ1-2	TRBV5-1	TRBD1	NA	CASSPTGGSSGYTF	TGCGCCAGCAGCCCGACAGGGGGATCGAGTGGCTACACCTTC
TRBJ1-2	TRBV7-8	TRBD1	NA	CASSLARRQGANYGYTF	TGTGCCAGCAGCTTAGCGCGCAGACAGGGTGCTAACTATGGCTACACCTTC
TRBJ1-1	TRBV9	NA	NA	CASSASGWGTEAFF	TGTGCCAGCAGCGCCTCAGGTTGGGGGACTGAAGCTTTCTTT
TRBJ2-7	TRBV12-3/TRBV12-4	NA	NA	CASSLDPAYEQYF	TGTGCCAGCAGTTTAGACCCAGCATACGAGCAGTACTTC
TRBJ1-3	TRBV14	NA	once	CASSQTGNTIYF	TGTGCCAGCAGCCAAACGGGAAACACCATATATTTT
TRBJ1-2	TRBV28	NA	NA	CASSTTGANYGYTF	TGTGCCAGCAGCACGACAGGAGCAAACTATGGCTACACCTTC
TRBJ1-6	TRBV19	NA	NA	CASISGSSYNSPLHF	TGTGCCAGTATTTCAGGGAGCTCCTATAATTCACCCCTCCACTTT
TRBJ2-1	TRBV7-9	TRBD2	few	CASSPAMASGLYNEQFF	TGTGCCAGCAGCCCAGCGATGGCTAGCGGGCTTTACAATGAGCAGTTCTTC
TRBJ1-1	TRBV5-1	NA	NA	CASSLGRGRGNTEAFF	TGCGCCAGCAGCTTGGGGAGGGGCAGGGGAAACACTGAAGCTTTCTTT
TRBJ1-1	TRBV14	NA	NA	CASSQLGYTEAFF	TGTGCCAGCAGCCAACTTGGATACACTGAAGCTTTCTTT
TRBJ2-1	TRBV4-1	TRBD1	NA	CASSQPTGQYGNEQFF	TGCGCCAGCAGCCAACCTACGGGACAGTACGGCAATGAGCAGTTCTTC
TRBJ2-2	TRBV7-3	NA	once	CASSYQGVGTGELFF	TGTGCCAGCAGCTACCAAGGGGTAGGGACCGGGGAGCTGTTTTTT
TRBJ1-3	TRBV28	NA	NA	CASSLLQGNTIYF	TGTGCCAGCAGTTTGTTACAGGGAAACACCATATATTTT
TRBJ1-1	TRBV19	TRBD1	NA	CASSIDDRGRLGTEAFF	TGTGCCAGTAGTATAGACGACAGGGGGCGGTTGGGCACTGAAGCTTTCTTT
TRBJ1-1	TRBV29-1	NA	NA	CSVDRKLVAEAFF	TGCAGCGTTGACCGAAAACTTGTGGCTGAAGCTTTCTTT
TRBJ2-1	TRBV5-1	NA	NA	CASSLPGMGEQFF	TGCGCCAGCAGCTTGCCGGGGATGGGTGAGCAGTTCTTC
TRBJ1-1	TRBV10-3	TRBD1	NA	CAISDPGTANTEAFF	TGTGCCATCAGTGACCCTGGGACAGCGAACACTGAAGCTTTCTTT